One T cell receptor (beta chain) is described in this entry. Its specificity is unknown. Assay: immunoSEQ multiplex PCR; the TCRdb copy retains only in-frame clones and omits some. Here the sample spans some 24,000 clones, more than 70% being singletons. The sample is drawn from a study of ipilimumab plus nivolumab after autologous stem cell transplantation. In the study overall: Patients received a median of 5 ipilimumab and about 8 nivolumab doses. The DLBCL cohort had primary refractory and relapsed disease, with 18-month progression-free survival of about 86% and 29%.

This CDR3 is 18 amino acids long. Germline-derived CDR1 and CDR2 are LNHDA and SQIVND (reference sequence). Trimming cost V 4 bases and J 4 bases; bases outside gene matches: 13. Broader study findings: Authors suggest TCR repertoire, Treg phenotype and gut microbiota support further study.

The clonotype was recovered from a male donor with diffuse large B-cell lymphoma. V usage is TRBV19 and J usage is TRBJ2-5; 12 bases are a match to TRBD2. This sample comprised PBMCs, obtained in a trial of ipilimumab plus nivolumab as post-transplant consolidation. This chain's CDR3 is CASSTGTSSGGAGETQYF. In DNA form, the CDR3 reads TGTGCCAGTAGTACGGGGACATCTAGCGGGGGGGCTGGAGAGACCCAGTACTTC. The full variable domain, in which reference TRBV19 and TRBJ2-5 provide the parts outside the CDR3, is DGGITQSPKYLFRKEGQNVTLSCEQNLNHDAMYWYRQDPGQGLRLIYYSQIVNDFQKGDIAEGYSVSREKKESFPLTVTSAQKNPTAFYLCASSTGTSSGGAGETQYFGPGTRLLVL.